These T cell receptor beta chains were read from a single sample in a study of OX40 agonist ivuxolimab in advanced cancers. Clones were sequenced by immunoSEQ multiplex PCR, and TCRdb holds only the in-frame ones, with some missing. The sample includes about 94,000 clones, roughly 87% seen only once; the top ten take approximately 0.29%. Source: CD4+ or CD8+ T cells sorted from blood, taken in a trial of the OX40 agonist ivuxolimab. These receptors were taken from an adult with an advanced solid tumor such as melanoma, head and neck, liver or kidney cancer. The CDR3 runs from the conserved cysteine through the conserved F or W. D genes are given only for firm matches. Size tells how often a clone was seen (once, few, many) or the class of an expanded clone, and some rows leave it out.

CASSLPDHPETQYF | TGCGCCAGCAGCTTGCCGGACCACCCAGAGACCCAGTACTTC | - | TRBV5-1 | - | TRBJ2-5
CASRPQTGMNTEAFF | TGTGCCAGCAGGCCCCAGACAGGGATGAACACTGAAGCTTTCTTT | TRBD1 | TRBV6-4 | - | TRBJ1-1
CASSPGVLKNTGELFF | TGTGCCAGCAGCCCAGGGGTCCTTAAGAACACCGGGGAGCTGTTTTTT | - | TRBV11-3 | - | TRBJ2-2
CASRGTGVTETQYF | TGCGCCAGCAGGGGGACAGGGGTCACAGAGACCCAGTACTTC | TRBD1 | TRBV5-1 | - | TRBJ2-5
CASSLWADRHREAFF | TGTGCCAGCAGCTTGTGGGCGGACAGACACAGAGAAGCTTTCTTT | - | TRBV5-6 | - | TRBJ1-1
CASSLPGGYNEQFF | TGTGCCAGCAGCTTACCGGGGGGGTACAATGAGCAGTTCTTC | TRBD2 | TRBV7-2 | - | TRBJ2-1
CATSRESWGGDEQFF | TGTGCCACCAGCAGAGAATCGTGGGGGGGAGATGAGCAGTTCTTC | TRBD2 | TRBV15 | - | TRBJ2-1
CASSYSRGEQYF | TGTGCCAGCAGTTACTCGAGGGGCGAGCAGTACTTC | - | TRBV6-5 | - | TRBJ2-7
CASSISSTSATDTQYF | TGTGCCAGCAGCATCTCATCCACCTCTGCCACAGATACGCAGTATTTT | - | TRBV9 | - | TRBJ2-3
CASSTLQGRNEKLFF | TGTGCCAGCAGCACACTACAGGGTCGTAATGAAAAACTGTTTTTT | - | TRBV11-2 | - | TRBJ1-4
CASTLTTVSPYEQYF | TGTGCCAGCACCCTTACGACCGTTTCTCCCTACGAGCAGTACTTC | - | TRBV11-2 | once | TRBJ2-7
CASSFKGDEQYF | TGCGCCAGCAGCTTTAAGGGGGACGAGCAGTACTTC | - | TRBV5-1 | - | TRBJ2-7
CASSKGGENTEAFF | TGTGCCAGCTCAAAGGGTGGGGAGAACACTGAAGCTTTCTTT | - | TRBV18 | - | TRBJ1-1
CSAPSGNTIYF | TGCAGTGCCCCGTCGGGAAACACCATATATTTT | - | TRBV20-1 | - | TRBJ1-3
CASSFPGQGSEQYF | TGTGCCAGCAGCTTTCCGGGACAGGGCTCCGAGCAGTACTTC | TRBD1 | TRBV7-9 | - | TRBJ2-7
CAWREGRDTEAFF | TGTGCCTGGAGGGAAGGACGGGACACTGAAGCTTTCTTT | - | TRBV30 | - | TRBJ1-1
CASSLRTSGQETQYF | TGTGCCAGCAGCTTGAGGACTTCCGGGCAAGAGACCCAGTACTTC | - | TRBV13 | - | TRBJ2-5
CASSLAGDGYTF | TGTGCCAGCAGTTTGGCGGGGGATGGCTACACCTTC | - | TRBV28 | - | TRBJ1-2
CASSYSAPGPQHF | TGTGCCAGCAGTTACTCGGCCCCGGGGCCCCAGCATTTT | - | TRBV6-5 | - | TRBJ1-5
CASSYSMGEKLFF | TGTGCCAGCAGTTACTCAATGGGTGAAAAACTGTTTTTT | - | TRBV6-6 | - | TRBJ1-4
CASRQSSGNTIYF | TGTGCCAGTCGCCAGTCCTCTGGAAACACCATATATTTT | - | TRBV19 | once | TRBJ1-3
CASSQGQSSYNEQFF | TGTGCCAGCAGCCAAGGACAGAGCTCCTACAATGAGCAGTTCTTC | - | TRBV27 | - | TRBJ2-1
CASSLDRGSAEAFF | TGTGCCAGCAGCCTAGACAGGGGCTCGGCTGAAGCTTTCTTT | TRBD1 | TRBV7-9 | once | TRBJ1-1
CSVLSGGPQGTQYF | TGCAGCGTTTTAAGCGGGGGGCCCCAAGGGACCCAGTACTTC | TRBD2 | TRBV29-1 | - | TRBJ2-5
CASSDSGELFF | TGCGCCAGCAGTGACAGCGGGGAGCTGTTTTTT | - | TRBV10-1 | once | TRBJ2-2
CAWKKGGAFF | TGTGCCTGGAAAAAGGGGGGGGCTTTCTTT | - | TRBV30 | - | TRBJ1-1
CASSLGTGTGRNEKLFF | TGTGCCAGCAGCTTGGGGACCGGGACAGGGCGTAATGAAAAACTGTTTTTT | TRBD1 | TRBV5-6 | - | TRBJ1-4
CASSPRHREYEQYF | TGTGCCAGCAGCCCCCGCCACAGGGAGTACGAGCAGTACTTC | - | TRBV7-9 | - | TRBJ2-7
CASSSLAKTPGDTQYF | TGCGCCAGCAGCTCCCTAGCGAAAACCCCGGGAGATACGCAGTATTTT | - | TRBV5-1 | - | TRBJ2-3
CASRDRDNSPLHF | TGTGCCAGCAGGGACAGGGATAATTCACCCCTCCACTTT | TRBD1 | TRBV6-5 | once | TRBJ1-6
CASNRWRITRTGADEAFF | TGCGCCAGCAATCGATGGCGGATTACGCGGACAGGGGCTGATGAAGCTTTCTTT | TRBD1 | TRBV23-1 | - | TRBJ1-1
CASSLDTEAFF | TGTGCCAGCAGCTTAGACACTGAAGCTTTCTTT | - | TRBV7-9 | - | TRBJ1-1
CASSRDRGPEAFF | TGCGCCAGCAGCCGGGACAGGGGCCCTGAAGCTTTCTTT | TRBD1 | TRBV5-1 | - | TRBJ1-1
CASSSRTGGNTIYF | TGTGCCAGCAGTTCCCGGACGGGAGGAAACACCATATATTTT | - | TRBV27 | - | TRBJ1-3
CASSSSFGSYNSPLHF | TGCGCCAGCAGCTCGAGTTTTGGCTCCTATAATTCACCCCTCCACTTT | - | TRBV5-1 | - | TRBJ1-6
CASSLADRTTNEKLFF | TGTGCCAGCAGCTTAGCCGACAGGACAACTAATGAAAAACTGTTTTTT | - | TRBV7-8 | - | TRBJ1-4
CATRRDVSNSPLHF | TGTGCCACCCGCCGGGACGTCTCGAATTCACCCCTCCACTTT | - | TRBV15 | - | TRBJ1-6
CASSRTVSGNTIYF | TGTGCCAGCAGCCGGACAGTCTCTGGAAACACCATATATTTT | - | TRBV6-6 | - | TRBJ1-3
CATSSRQGPSTDTQYF | TGTGCCACCTCCAGTAGACAGGGACCTAGCACAGATACGCAGTATTTT | TRBD1 | TRBV15 | once | TRBJ2-3
CASSQDANQGWGNQPQHF | TGCGCCAGCAGCCAAGATGCTAACCAGGGTTGGGGCAATCAGCCCCAGCATTTT | - | TRBV4-1 | - | TRBJ1-5
CASSLAGAAANEQYF | TGTGCCAGCAGCTTAGCTGGGGCCGCGGCCAACGAGCAGTACTTC | - | TRBV7-9 | - | TRBJ2-7
CASSLDRGITEAFF | TGTGCCAGCAGCCTGGACAGGGGTATCACTGAAGCTTTCTTT | TRBD1 | TRBV5-4 | - | TRBJ1-1
CASSRDFWRSNSPLHF | TGTGCCAGCAGCCGGGACTTCTGGCGGAGTAATTCACCCCTCCACTTT | - | TRBV7-2 | - | TRBJ1-6
CASSLVPGNTEAFF | TGTGCCAGCAGTTTGGTTCCAGGGAACACTGAAGCTTTCTTT | - | TRBV27 | - | TRBJ1-1
CAISGQGVGNTIYF | TGTGCCATCAGTGGGCAGGGGGTCGGAAACACCATATATTTT | TRBD1 | TRBV10-3 | - | TRBJ1-3
CASSRDNSPLHF | TGTGCCAGTAGTAGGGATAATTCACCCCTCCACTTT | - | TRBV19 | - | TRBJ1-6
CASSLRWAGGGEAFF | TGCGCCAGCAGCTTGCGGTGGGCAGGGGGAGGTGAAGCTTTCTTT | TRBD1 | TRBV5-1 | - | TRBJ1-1
CASSARSLNTGELFF | TGTGCCAGCAGTGCCAGGAGCCTCAACACCGGGGAGCTGTTTTTT | - | TRBV6-1 | - | TRBJ2-2
CASSEQASSYEQYF | TGTGCCAGCAGTGAACAGGCCAGTTCCTACGAGCAGTACTTC | - | TRBV25-1 | - | TRBJ2-7
CASRYDKYYGYTF | TGTGCAAGTCGCTACGACAAGTACTATGGCTACACCTTC | - | TRBV12-2 | once | TRBJ1-2
CASSSQEISLADTQYF | TGTGCCAGCAGCTCCCAAGAGATTAGCTTGGCAGATACGCAGTATTTT | - | TRBV7-9 | - | TRBJ2-3
CASSWGDRGIGGNYGYTF | TGTGCCAGCAGCTGGGGGGACAGGGGGATTGGAGGAAACTATGGCTACACCTTC | TRBD1 | TRBV11-2 | - | TRBJ1-2
CASRGGSSGNTIYF | TGTGCCAGTAGGGGAGGAAGCTCTGGAAACACCATATATTTT | - | TRBV19 | few | TRBJ1-3
CASSLLGVVTF | TGCGCCAGCAGCTTGTTGGGCGTGGTCACCTTC | - | TRBV5-1 | - | TRBJ1-2
CASSENRETQYF | TGCGCCAGCAGTGAGAATCGGGAGACCCAGTACTTC | - | TRBV10-2 | once | TRBJ2-5
CASSLSLGLNNEKLFF | TGTGCCAGCAGCTTAAGTCTCGGACTTAATAATGAAAAATTGTTTTTT | - | TRBV7-9 | - | TRBJ1-4
CASTRGGGADTGELFF | TGTGCCAGCACCCGAGGGGGGGGCGCGGACACCGGGGAGCTGTTTTTT | - | TRBV28 | - | TRBJ2-2
CASSLGSVNGYTF | TGTGCCAGCAGCTTAGGGTCGGTCAATGGCTACACCTTC | - | TRBV13 | - | TRBJ1-2
CASSRDRARAYEQYF | TGTGCCAGCAGCAGAGACAGGGCTAGGGCATACGAGCAGTACTTC | TRBD1 | TRBV7-6 | - | TRBJ2-7